The 23 T cell receptor beta chains given below trace back to one sample, sequenced in a study of control samples from healthy donors and cancer patients. Generated by immunoSEQ multiplex PCR, the TCRdb table keeps only in-frame clones and is missing some. The profile shows over 90,000 clones, around nine tenths of them singletons. The sample comprised PBMCs. The receptors stem from a man aged 60 to 69 with lung cancer.

This rearrangement joins TRBV5-4 to TRBJ1-1, with D perhaps TRBD1 (6 bases). The V and J ends lost 5 bases and 3 bases respectively, with 14 bases between them. CDR3 length: 14 residues. The germline V gene encodes CDR1 SGHNT and CDR2 YYREEE (reference sequence). The DNA of the CDR3 is TGTGCCAGCAGACCCTACGACAGGCACACTGAAGCTTTCTTT. Protein product: CASRPYDRHTEAFF.

The chain recombines TRBV7-2 with TRBJ2-7; a possible D gene is TRBD2 (6 bases). V was pared by 4 bases and J by 3 bases, with 16 bases between. Germline values: CDR1 SGHTA, CDR2 FQGNSA. The CDR3 length is 15 residues. The CDR3 loop is CASSSGGGRIYEQYF. CDR3 coding DNA: TGTGCCAGCAGCTCGGGTGGGGGGAGAATCTACGAGCAGTACTTC.

V is TRBV10-2 and J is TRBJ2-2; 7 positions match TRBD1. Germline CDR1 reads WSHSY; CDR2 reads SAAADI. The CDR3 loop spans 18 amino acids. Unmatched junction bases numbered 13, after V lost 4 bases and J lost 2 bases. The CDR3 coding sequence is TGCGCCAGCAGTGGTCGTGAGGAGGCAGGGGGAAACACCGGGGAGCTGTTTTTT. It is translated as CASSGREEAGGNTGELFF.

This clone was counted once. The chain couples TRBV7-9 to TRBJ2-4, with D maybe TRBD1 (6 bases). This CDR3 has 14 amino acids. Trimming stripped 3 bases from V and 6 bases from J, with 12 bases between. Germline V lookup: CDR1 SEHNR, CDR2 FQNEAQ (reference sequence). CDR3: CASSFRTEGNIQYF. Written as DNA, the CDR3 is TGTGCCAGCAGCTTTCGGACAGAAGGAAACATTCAGTACTTC.

The V call is TRBV6-5, the J call TRBJ1-1; D ambiguous. V lost 7 bases and J lost 7, with 7 bases in between. The germline V gene has CDR1 MNHEY and CDR2 SVGAGI. The CDR3 covers 10 residues. CDR3: CASMRYEAFF. In nucleotides, the CDR3 is TGTGCCAGCATGAGATATGAAGCTTTCTTT.

This chain joins TRBV5-1 and TRBJ2-5; 11 bases fit TRBD2. Looked up from germline, CDR1 is SGHRS and CDR2 is YFSETQ. With 0 bases clipped from V and 2 bases from J, the junction kept 6 bases outside the gene matches. The CDR3 has 17 residues. The CDR3 DNA sequence: TGCGCCAGCAGCTTGGGGGGGACTAGCGGTGTTCAAGAGACCCAGTACTTC. This translates into CASSLGGTSGVQETQYF.

Points on this clone: This specimen includes other DNA sequences encoding the same CDR3. The rearrangement joins TRBV14 to TRBJ1-2; 8 bases line up with TRBD1. V lost 1 base, J lost 0 bases, and 7 bases stayed unmatched. In germline, CDR1 is SGHDN, CDR2 FVKESK. The CDR3 runs to 17 residues. In nucleotides, the CDR3 is TGTGCCAGCAGCCAAGCCGGACAGGGCCTAGCTAACTATGGCTACACCTTC. The encoded protein is CASSQAGQGLANYGYTF.

The chain combines TRBV18 with TRBJ1-5; D is uncertain. The germline V gene encodes CDR1 KGHSH and CDR2 LQKENI. The ends were cut back, 1 base at V and 3 bases at J, with 4 bases in the middle. The CDR3 length is 13 residues. The CDR3 region has the DNA TGTGCCAGCTCACCACTCCCCAATCAGCCCCAGCATTTT. It is translated as CASSPLPNQPQHF.

This sequence joins TRBV6-1 and TRBJ2-7; unclear D gene. Trimming took off 2 bases at V and 3 bases at J, with 11 bases between the two ends. The CDR3 spans 14 residues. From germline, CDR1 is MNHNS and CDR2 SASEGT. CDR3 DNA sequence: TGTGCCAGCAGTGAACTCGAGGAGAACTACGAGCAGTACGTC. Translating gives CASSELEENYEQYV.

The chain employs TRBV7-3 and TRBJ2-1; D is uncertain. Trimming shortened V by 0 bases and J by 9 bases, and 6 bases separated the two germline ends. The length of the CDR3 is 12 residues. Germline V CDR1 and CDR2: SGHTA, FQGTGA. Here the CDR3 reads CASSLTGSEQFF. The DNA of the CDR3 is TGTGCCAGCAGCTTAACGGGCAGTGAGCAGTTCTTC.

The chain is built from TRBV2 and TRBJ1-1; a weak D match, TRBD1 (5 bases). V dropped 4 bases and J dropped 6 bases, with 12 bases sitting between them. Germline V lookup: CDR1 SNHLY, CDR2 FYNNEI. This CDR3 contains 13 residues. The CDR3 nucleotides are TGTGCCAGCAGTGGGGCGACAGAATCTGAAGCTTTCTTT. Its protein product is CASSGATESEAFF.

This chain links TRBV14 with TRBJ2-7, with a weak D call TRBD2 (6 bases). Germline CDR1 and CDR2: SGHDN and FVKESK. Deletions cut 0 bases from V and 5 bases from J, with 14 bases between. The CDR3 totals 15 residues. This CDR3 is CASSQDWGEVNEQYF. CDR3 coding DNA: TGTGCCAGCAGCCAAGATTGGGGGGAGGTGAACGAGCAGTACTTC.

The chain carries TRBV10-3 and TRBJ2-7; 10 bases fit TRBD1. The CDR3 is made up of 13 amino acids. Germline V gene data show CDR1 as ENHRY and CDR2 as SYGVKD. The CDR3 DNA is TGTGCCATCAGGGGGGACAGGGGTCTCCTGGAGGACGTC. Its protein product is CAIRGDRGLLEDV.

The rearrangement links TRBV7-2 to TRBJ2-2; D is uncertain. Trimming stripped 7 bases from V and 2 bases from J, with 14 bases between. The CDR3 totals 15 residues. The germline gives CDR1 SGHTA, CDR2 FQGNSA. CDR3 nucleotides: TGTGCCAGCACCCCGGCGGCAAGCAACACCGGGGAGCTGTTTTTT. Translating it yields CASTPAASNTGELFF.

This clone was counted between two and nine times. The CDR3 protein is CASSLDGTSGGASTDTQYF. Written as DNA, the CDR3 is TGTGCCAGCAGCTTAGATGGGACTAGCGGGGGGGCTAGCACAGATACGCAGTATTTT. The chain joins TRBV7-8 to TRBJ2-3, with 16 nucleotides matching TRBD2. Germline loops: CDR1 SGHVS, CDR2 FQNEAQ. The V and J ends lost 1 base and 0 bases, in that order; junction bases with no gene match: 4. This CDR3 has 19 residues. Using reference TRBV7-8 and TRBJ2-3 for the parts outside the CDR3, the full variable domain is GAGVSQSPRYKVAKRGQDVALRCDPISGHVSLFWYQQALGQGPEFLTYFQNEAQLDKSGLPSDRFFAERPEGSVSTLKIQRTQQEDSAVYLCASSLDGTSGGASTDTQYFGPGTRLTVL.

The chain has TRBV7-2 and TRBJ1-1, with D maybe TRBD1 (5 bases). The germline CDR1 and CDR2 sequences are SGHTA and FQGNSA. The CDR3 loop spans 13 amino acids. V lost 2 bases and J lost 10, with 14 bases in between. CDR3 bases: TGTGCCAGCAGCTTAAGTGGAGGGGAGGGAGCTTTCTTT. Its translation: CASSLSGGEGAFF.

The chain is built from TRBV5-6 and TRBJ2-1; a possible D gene is TRBD1 (7 bases). CDR3 length: 13 residues. Germline loops: CDR1 SGHDT, CDR2 YYEEEE. Trimming removed 5 bases at V and 10 bases at J, with 16 bases between. The CDR3 DNA follows: TGTGCCAGCAGAGACTACAGGGGAGGCGAGCAGTTCTTC. Protein: CASRDYRGGEQFF.

This chain uses TRBV7-7 with TRBJ2-2; D remains ambiguous. The germline CDR1 and CDR2 sequences are SSHAT and FNYEAQ (reference sequence). The CDR3 loop spans 12 amino acids. Trimming removed 1 base at V and 5 bases at J, with 2 bases between. CDR3 nucleotides: TGTGCCAGCAGCTTAGGGACCGGGGAGCTGTTTTTT. Translated: CASSLGTGELFF.

The CDR3 here is CASSEGGAGSSGEQYF. CDR3 nucleotide sequence: TGTGCCAGCAGTGAAGGAGGAGCAGGGTCCTCCGGCGAGCAGTACTTC. The chain links TRBV2 to TRBJ2-7, with D perhaps TRBD1 (5 bases). Trimming removed 1 base at V and 6 bases at J, with 19 bases between. CDR1 is SNHLY and CDR2 is FYNNEI in the germline V gene. The CDR3 length is 16 residues. Supplemented by reference TRBV2 and TRBJ2-7, the full variable domain reads EPEVTQTPSHQVTQMGQEVILRCVPISNHLYFYWYRQILGQKVEFLVSFYNNEISEKSEIFDDQFSVERPDGSNFTLKIRSTKLEDSAMYFCASSEGGAGSSGEQYFGPGTRLTVT.

This clone appeared once. The chain links TRBV7-3 to TRBJ2-1; 12 bases align to TRBD2. Germline V CDR1 and CDR2: SGHTA, FQGTGA. The V and J ends lost 5 bases and 10 bases, in that order; junction bases with no gene match: 12. The CDR3 has 16 amino acids. In DNA form, the CDR3 reads TGTGCCAGCAGCCAAGGGACTAGCGGGTACATGGGGGAGCAGTTCTTC. Its translation is CASSQGTSGYMGEQFF. The full variable domain, completed using reference TRBV7-3 and TRBJ2-1, is GAGVSQTPSNKVTEKGKYVELRCDPISGHTALYWYRQSLGQGPEFLIYFQGTGAADDSGLPNDRFFAVRPEGSVSTLKIQRTERGDSAVYLCASSQGTSGYMGEQFFGPGTRLTVL.

This clone showed up just a few times. The genes are TRBV11-3 and TRBJ2-3; 8 nucleotides agree with TRBD1. After removal of 4 bases from V and 4 bases from J, the junction contained 7 bases not matched to a gene. Germline-derived CDR1 and CDR2 are SGHNT and YENEEA. This CDR3 region has 15 residues. CDR3 sequence reads: CASSSGQGIADTQYF. CDR3 in DNA: TGTGCCAGCAGCTCAGGACAGGGAATCGCAGATACGCAGTATTTT.

The chain recombines TRBV4-1 with TRBJ1-1; perhaps TRBD1 as D (5 bases). This CDR3 has 15 amino acids. The ends were cut back, 4 bases at V and 2 bases at J, with 14 bases in the middle. Germline assignment: CDR1 MGHRA and CDR2 YSYEKL. This CDR3 is CASSLNEGVNTEAFF. The CDR3 bases are TGCGCCAGCAGCCTGAATGAAGGGGTAAACACTGAAGCTTTCTTT.

With regard to this clone: This sample includes further DNA sequences coding for the same CDR3. The chain uses TRBV7-3 and TRBJ2-2, with D perhaps TRBD2 (5 bases). Germline assignment: CDR1 SGHTA and CDR2 FQGTGA. Trimming took 5 bases from V and 7 from J, leaving 8 bases between them. The CDR3 consists of 12 residues. The CDR3 here is CASSEGYGELFF. The DNA of the CDR3 is TGTGCCAGCAGCGAGGGATACGGGGAGCTGTTTTTT.